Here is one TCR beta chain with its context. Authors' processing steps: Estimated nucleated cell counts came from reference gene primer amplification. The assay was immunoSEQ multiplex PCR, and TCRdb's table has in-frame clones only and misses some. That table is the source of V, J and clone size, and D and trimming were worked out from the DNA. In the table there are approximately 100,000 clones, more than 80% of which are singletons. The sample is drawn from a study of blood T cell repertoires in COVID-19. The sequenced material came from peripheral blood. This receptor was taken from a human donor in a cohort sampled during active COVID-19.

CDR3 sequence: CASSQEGQENEKLFF. The CDR3 DNA reads as TGCGCCAGCAGCCAAGAAGGACAGGAAAATGAAAAACTGTTTTTT. The chain employs TRBV4-3 and TRBJ1-4; 7 bases map to TRBD1. Germline values: CDR1 LGHNA, CDR2 YSLEER. V shed 0 bases, J shed 5 bases, and the junction held 3 bases outside the gene matches. The CDR3 spans 15 residues.